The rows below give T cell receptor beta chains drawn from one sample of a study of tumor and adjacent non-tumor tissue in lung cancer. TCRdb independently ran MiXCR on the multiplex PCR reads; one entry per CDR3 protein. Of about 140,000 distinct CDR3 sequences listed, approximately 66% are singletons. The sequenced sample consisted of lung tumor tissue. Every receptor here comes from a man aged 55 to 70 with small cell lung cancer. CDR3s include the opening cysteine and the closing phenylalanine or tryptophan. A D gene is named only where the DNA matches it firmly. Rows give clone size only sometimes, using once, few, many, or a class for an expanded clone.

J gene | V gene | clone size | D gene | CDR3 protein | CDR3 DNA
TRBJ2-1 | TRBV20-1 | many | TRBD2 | CSASDLGTIDNEQFF | TGCAGTGCATCAGACCTAGGGACTATCGACAATGAGCAGTTCTTC
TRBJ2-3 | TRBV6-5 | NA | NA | CASSYGTCDSTDTQYF | TGTGCCAGCAGTTACGGTACTTGCGACAGCACAGATACGCAGTATTTT
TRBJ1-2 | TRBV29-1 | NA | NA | CSVEGLDYGYTF | TGCAGCGTTGAAGGGCTTGACTATGGCTATACCTTC
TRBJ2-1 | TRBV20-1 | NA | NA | CSARRGGPVVGELFF | TGCAGTGCTAGACGAGGGGGACCAGTTGTTGGTGAGCTGTTCTTC
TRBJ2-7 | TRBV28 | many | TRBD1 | CASTTGTGGLFRYF | TGTGCCAGCACCACAGGGACAGGGGGACTTTTTAGGTACTTC
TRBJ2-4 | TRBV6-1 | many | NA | CASSESGYKNIQYF | TGTGCCAGCAGTGAAAGCGGCTACAAAAACATTCAGTACTTC
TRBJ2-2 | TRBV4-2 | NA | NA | CASSLQLGQNTGELFF | TGTGCCAGCAGCCTCCAGTTGGGCCAAAACACCGGGGAGCTGTTTTTT
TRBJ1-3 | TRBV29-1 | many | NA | CSVEDEHSGNTIYF | TGCAGCGTTGAAGATGAGCACTCTGGAAACACCATATATTTT
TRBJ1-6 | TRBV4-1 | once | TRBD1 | CASRLGQENSSLHF | TGCGCCAGCAGACTGGGACAGGAGAATTCATCCCTCCACTTT
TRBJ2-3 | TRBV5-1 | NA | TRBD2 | CASCLGLAGGSTDMQYF | TGCGCTAGCTGCTTGGGACTAGCGGGAGGGTCCACAGATATGCAGTATTTT
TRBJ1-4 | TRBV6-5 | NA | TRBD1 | CASRGQTDEKLFF | TGTGCCAGCAGGGGACAGACTGATGAGAAACTGTTTTTT
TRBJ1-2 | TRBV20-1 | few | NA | CSARSGQPYGYTF | TGCAGTGCTAGATCCGGACAGCCCTATGGCTACACCTTC
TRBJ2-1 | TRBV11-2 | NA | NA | CANSFVLKNEQIF | TGTGCCAACAGCTTCGTGCTCAAGAATGAGCAGATCTTC
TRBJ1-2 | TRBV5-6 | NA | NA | CASNQIGADYGYTF | TGTGCCAGCAACCAAATCGGGGCAGACTATGGCTACACCTTC
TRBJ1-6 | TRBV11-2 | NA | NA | CASNLPGVRSPLHF | TGTGCCAGCAACTTACCAGGTGTGAGGTCACCCCTCCACTTT
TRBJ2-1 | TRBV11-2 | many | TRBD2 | CASSRMILAGDNEQFF | TGTGCCAGCAGCCGGATGATACTAGCGGGGGACAATGAGCAGTTCTTC
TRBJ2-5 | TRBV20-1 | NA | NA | CSAFPLETQYF | TGCAGTGCTTTCCCTCTTGAGACCCAGTACTTC
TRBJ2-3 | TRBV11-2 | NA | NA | CVNSRPPADTQYF | TGTGTCAACAGCCGACCCCCCGCAGATACGCAGTATTTT
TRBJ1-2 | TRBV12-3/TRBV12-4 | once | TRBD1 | CTSSSWDRGIGGYTF | TGTACCAGCAGTTCCTGGGACAGAGGGATAGGTGGCTACACCTTC